Listed below are T cell receptor beta chains from one sample, sequenced in a study of control samples from healthy donors and cancer patients. Here immunoSEQ multiplex PCR was the method, and the copy in TCRdb shows in-frame clones only, minus some. The profile shows some 100,000 clones, 90% of them singletons. Sequencing input: blood. These receptors all stem from a human donor in good health. The donor label of this sample is uncertain. The CDR3 runs from the conserved cysteine through the conserved F or W. The D gene is left open where the match is weak. Expanded clones get a size class; other rows say once, few or many, or leave the size out.

abundance: NA
d_gene: NA
v_gene: TRBV9
j_gene: TRBJ1-5
CDR3aa: CASSVGGDLQPQHF
CDR3nt: TGTGCCAGCAGCGTAGGGGGGGATCTTCAGCCCCAGCATTTT

abundance: NA
d_gene: TRBD1
v_gene: TRBV7-8
j_gene: TRBJ2-7
CDR3aa: CASSLGSYDRGTYEQYF
CDR3nt: TGTGCCAGCAGCTTAGGTTCATACGACAGGGGAACCTACGAGCAGTACTTC

abundance: NA
d_gene: NA
v_gene: TRBV5-1
j_gene: TRBJ2-1
CDR3aa: CASSPAANSKYNEQFF
CDR3nt: TGCGCCAGCAGCCCCGCGGCAAACTCCAAATACAATGAGCAGTTCTTC

abundance: few
d_gene: NA
v_gene: TRBV5-1
j_gene: TRBJ2-7
CDR3aa: CASIRDLPYEQYF
CDR3nt: TGCGCCAGCATCCGGGACCTTCCCTACGAGCAGTACTTC

abundance: NA
d_gene: NA
v_gene: TRBV18
j_gene: TRBJ2-3
CDR3aa: CATTFGTGTDTQYF
CDR3nt: TGTGCCACCACTTTCGGGACTGGTACAGATACGCAGTATTTT

abundance: NA
d_gene: NA
v_gene: TRBV6-1
j_gene: TRBJ2-5
CDR3aa: CASSEESSQETQYF
CDR3nt: TGTGCCAGCAGTGAAGAAAGCAGTCAAGAGACCCAGTACTTC

abundance: NA
d_gene: TRBD1
v_gene: TRBV7-6
j_gene: TRBJ2-1
CDR3aa: CASSLTGGTNEQFF
CDR3nt: TGTGCCAGCAGCCTGACAGGGGGCACTAATGAGCAGTTCTTC

abundance: NA
d_gene: NA
v_gene: TRBV12-3/TRBV12-4
j_gene: TRBJ1-1
CDR3aa: CASSSQGSTEAFF
CDR3nt: TGTGCCAGCAGCTCGCAGGGGAGCACTGAAGCTTTCTTT

abundance: once
d_gene: NA
v_gene: TRBV5-6
j_gene: TRBJ2-2
CDR3aa: CASSLGGSAGELFF
CDR3nt: TGTGCCAGCAGTCTAGGGGGTTCGGCCGGGGAGCTGTTTTTT

abundance: NA
d_gene: NA
v_gene: TRBV11-2
j_gene: TRBJ1-2
CDR3aa: CASSLDVIYYGYTF
CDR3nt: TGTGCCAGCAGCTTAGACGTCATCTACTATGGCTACACCTTC

abundance: NA
d_gene: NA
v_gene: TRBV7-9
j_gene: TRBJ2-1
CDR3aa: CASNRNQRGDEQFF
CDR3nt: TGTGCCAGCAACCGAAACCAGAGGGGGGATGAGCAGTTCTTC

abundance: NA
d_gene: TRBD2
v_gene: TRBV5-1
j_gene: TRBJ2-2
CDR3aa: CASSEGLAGNTGELFF
CDR3nt: TGCGCCAGCAGCGAGGGACTAGCGGGAAACACCGGGGAGCTGTTTTTT

abundance: NA
d_gene: NA
v_gene: TRBV19
j_gene: TRBJ1-2
CDR3aa: CASSIAPGNYGYTF
CDR3nt: TGTGCCAGTAGTATCGCGCCAGGTAACTATGGCTACACCTTC

abundance: NA
d_gene: NA
v_gene: TRBV30
j_gene: TRBJ2-2
CDR3aa: CAWSYPGGMSTGELFF
CDR3nt: TGTGCCTGGAGTTACCCGGGGGGCATGTCAACCGGGGAGCTGTTTTTT

abundance: NA
d_gene: TRBD2
v_gene: TRBV25-1
j_gene: TRBJ2-3
CDR3aa: CASSEWGGGSDTQYF
CDR3nt: TGTGCCAGCAGTGAATGGGGCGGGGGGTCAGATACGCAGTATTTT

abundance: NA
d_gene: TRBD1
v_gene: TRBV9
j_gene: TRBJ2-5
CDR3aa: CASSVAGGWETQYF
CDR3nt: TGTGCCAGCAGCGTAGCAGGGGGCTGGGAGACCCAGTACTTC

abundance: NA
d_gene: NA
v_gene: TRBV6-1
j_gene: TRBJ1-5
CDR3aa: CASSELVSHHNQPQHF
CDR3nt: TGTGCCAGCAGTGAACTGGTCAGCCACCACAATCAGCCCCAGCATTTT

abundance: NA
d_gene: NA
v_gene: TRBV6-5
j_gene: TRBJ2-7
CDR3aa: CASREPFYEQYF
CDR3nt: TGTGCCAGCAGGGAGCCTTTCTACGAGCAGTACTTC

abundance: NA
d_gene: NA
v_gene: TRBV30
j_gene: TRBJ1-3
CDR3aa: CAWSNGGSTIYF
CDR3nt: TGTGCCTGGAGTAATGGCGGATCCACCATATATTTT

abundance: NA
d_gene: NA
v_gene: TRBV28
j_gene: TRBJ1-2
CDR3aa: CASSGNYGYTF
CDR3nt: TGTGCCAGCTCAGGAAACTATGGCTACACCTTC

abundance: few
d_gene: NA
v_gene: TRBV6-1
j_gene: TRBJ1-3
CDR3aa: CASSEAVQISSGNTIYF
CDR3nt: TGTGCCAGCAGTGAAGCGGTTCAGATAAGCTCTGGAAACACCATATATTTT

abundance: NA
d_gene: NA
v_gene: TRBV19
j_gene: TRBJ1-6
CDR3aa: CASGKSSYNSPLHF
CDR3nt: TGTGCCAGTGGAAAGAGCTCCTATAATTCACCCCTCCACTTT

abundance: NA
d_gene: NA
v_gene: TRBV7-8
j_gene: TRBJ1-2
CDR3aa: CASSFEEQGSANGYTF
CDR3nt: TGTGCCAGCAGCTTCGAGGAACAGGGATCGGCGAATGGCTACACCTTC

abundance: few
d_gene: TRBD1
v_gene: TRBV4-1
j_gene: TRBJ1-2
CDR3aa: CATRDRRDFTF
CDR3nt: TGCGCCACCAGGGACAGAAGAGACTTCACCTTC

abundance: NA
d_gene: NA
v_gene: TRBV5-6
j_gene: TRBJ1-2
CDR3aa: CASSLGARMRYTF
CDR3nt: TGTGCCAGCAGCTTGGGGGCCAGGATGCGCTACACCTTC

abundance: NA
d_gene: TRBD1
v_gene: TRBV2
j_gene: TRBJ2-1
CDR3aa: CASRVSGGYNEQFF
CDR3nt: TGTGCCAGCAGGGTGTCAGGGGGCTACAATGAGCAGTTCTTC

abundance: NA
d_gene: NA
v_gene: TRBV7-2
j_gene: TRBJ1-1
CDR3aa: CASSLVGGAFF
CDR3nt: TGTGCCAGCAGCTTAGTTGGTGGAGCTTTCTTT

abundance: NA
d_gene: NA
v_gene: TRBV6-5
j_gene: TRBJ2-3
CDR3aa: CASSYGSGGYTQYF
CDR3nt: TGTGCCAGCAGTTACGGATCCGGGGGCTATACGCAGTATTTT

abundance: NA
d_gene: NA
v_gene: TRBV6-5
j_gene: TRBJ1-2
CDR3aa: CASSHLKPSNYGYTF
CDR3nt: TGTGCCAGCAGTCATCTAAAACCCTCTAACTATGGCTACACCTTC

abundance: NA
d_gene: TRBD1
v_gene: TRBV24-1
j_gene: TRBJ2-3
CDR3aa: CATSQHRGSTDTQYF
CDR3nt: TGTGCCACCAGTCAACACAGGGGCTCCACAGATACGCAGTATTTT

abundance: NA
d_gene: NA
v_gene: TRBV5-5
j_gene: TRBJ1-1
CDR3aa: CASSLAVGRTEAFF
CDR3nt: TGTGCCAGCAGCTTGGCCGTAGGGAGGACTGAAGCTTTCTTT

abundance: NA
d_gene: NA
v_gene: TRBV7-2
j_gene: TRBJ2-5
CDR3aa: CASSLLLARGQETQYF
CDR3nt: TGTGCCAGCAGCCTCCTACTAGCGAGGGGGCAAGAGACCCAGTACTTC

abundance: NA
d_gene: NA
v_gene: TRBV7-5
j_gene: TRBJ2-5
CDR3aa: CVRSLEAARQSIETQYF
CDR3nt: TGTGTCAGAAGCTTAGAGGCGGCTAGACAAAGTATAGAGACCCAGTACTTC

abundance: NA
d_gene: TRBD1
v_gene: TRBV5-1
j_gene: TRBJ2-5
CDR3aa: CASRTGTGEETQYF
CDR3nt: TGCGCCAGCAGGACCGGGACAGGAGAAGAGACCCAGTACTTC

abundance: NA
d_gene: NA
v_gene: TRBV3-1/TRBV3-2
j_gene: TRBJ2-7
CDR3aa: CASSQEGRYEQYF
CDR3nt: TGTGCCAGCAGCCAAGAGGGGCGCTACGAGCAGTACTTC

abundance: once
d_gene: TRBD2
v_gene: TRBV12-3/TRBV12-4
j_gene: TRBJ2-5
CDR3aa: CASSRGGWETQYF
CDR3nt: TGTGCCAGCAGTCGGGGGGGCTGGGAGACCCAGTACTTC

abundance: NA
d_gene: NA
v_gene: TRBV24-1
j_gene: TRBJ2-3
CDR3aa: CATSDLGGTVDSDTQYF
CDR3nt: TGTGCCACCAGTGATTTGGGGGGGACAGTGGACTCGGATACGCAGTATTTT

abundance: NA
d_gene: TRBD1
v_gene: TRBV9
j_gene: TRBJ1-1
CDR3aa: CASSVRAGRGPGTEAFF
CDR3nt: TGTGCCAGCAGCGTCCGAGCCGGGAGGGGGCCTGGCACTGAAGCTTTCTTT

abundance: NA
d_gene: TRBD1
v_gene: TRBV6-1
j_gene: TRBJ1-2
CDR3aa: CASSEVVGDRGLGGYTF
CDR3nt: TGTGCCAGCAGTGAAGTCGTAGGGGACAGGGGGCTCGGAGGCTACACCTTC

abundance: NA
d_gene: TRBD2
v_gene: TRBV11-3
j_gene: TRBJ2-5
CDR3aa: CASSPATSGGVETQYF
CDR3nt: TGTGCCAGCAGCCCCGCGACTAGCGGGGGGGTTGAGACCCAGTACTTC

abundance: NA
d_gene: NA
v_gene: TRBV9
j_gene: TRBJ1-2
CDR3aa: CASSGSRGYTF
CDR3nt: TGTGCCAGCAGCGGAAGTAGAGGCTACACCTTC

abundance: NA
d_gene: TRBD1
v_gene: TRBV29-1
j_gene: TRBJ2-1
CDR3aa: CSVEQGARHEQFF
CDR3nt: TGCAGCGTAGAACAGGGGGCGAGACATGAGCAGTTCTTC

abundance: NA
d_gene: NA
v_gene: TRBV24-1
j_gene: TRBJ2-1
CDR3aa: CATSAPDAESYNEQFF
CDR3nt: TGTGCCACCAGTGCCCCGGACGCGGAGTCCTACAATGAGCAGTTCTTC

abundance: NA
d_gene: NA
v_gene: TRBV6-4
j_gene: TRBJ1-6
CDR3aa: CASSDSRAPYTFSYNSPLHF
CDR3nt: TGTGCCAGCAGTGACTCACGGGCACCCTACACCTTCTCCTATAATTCACCCCTCCACTTT

abundance: few
d_gene: NA
v_gene: TRBV28
j_gene: TRBJ1-4
CDR3aa: CASLGLGTNEKLFF
CDR3nt: TGTGCCAGCCTAGGGCTTGGGACTAATGAAAAACTGTTTTTT

abundance: NA
d_gene: NA
v_gene: TRBV11-2
j_gene: TRBJ2-2
CDR3aa: CASSFGAGDTGELFF
CDR3nt: TGTGCCAGCAGCTTTGGGGCAGGGGACACCGGGGAGCTGTTTTTT

abundance: NA
d_gene: NA
v_gene: TRBV19
j_gene: TRBJ1-5
CDR3aa: CASNNRAPQPQHF
CDR3nt: TGTGCCAGTAACAACAGGGCTCCCCAGCCCCAGCATTTT

abundance: NA
d_gene: TRBD1
v_gene: TRBV2
j_gene: TRBJ1-5
CDR3aa: CASSTGGFFQPQHF
CDR3nt: TGTGCCAGCAGTACAGGGGGCTTTTTTCAGCCCCAGCATTTT

abundance: NA
d_gene: TRBD1
v_gene: TRBV5-1
j_gene: TRBJ2-5
CDR3aa: CASSLGDSPWYQETQYF
CDR3nt: TGCGCCAGCAGCTTGGGGGACAGCCCTTGGTACCAAGAGACCCAGTACTTC

abundance: NA
d_gene: NA
v_gene: TRBV18
j_gene: TRBJ2-7
CDR3aa: CASSPGTRRTIYEQYF
CDR3nt: TGTGCCAGCTCACCCGGGACAAGGAGGACCATTTACGAGCAGTACTTC